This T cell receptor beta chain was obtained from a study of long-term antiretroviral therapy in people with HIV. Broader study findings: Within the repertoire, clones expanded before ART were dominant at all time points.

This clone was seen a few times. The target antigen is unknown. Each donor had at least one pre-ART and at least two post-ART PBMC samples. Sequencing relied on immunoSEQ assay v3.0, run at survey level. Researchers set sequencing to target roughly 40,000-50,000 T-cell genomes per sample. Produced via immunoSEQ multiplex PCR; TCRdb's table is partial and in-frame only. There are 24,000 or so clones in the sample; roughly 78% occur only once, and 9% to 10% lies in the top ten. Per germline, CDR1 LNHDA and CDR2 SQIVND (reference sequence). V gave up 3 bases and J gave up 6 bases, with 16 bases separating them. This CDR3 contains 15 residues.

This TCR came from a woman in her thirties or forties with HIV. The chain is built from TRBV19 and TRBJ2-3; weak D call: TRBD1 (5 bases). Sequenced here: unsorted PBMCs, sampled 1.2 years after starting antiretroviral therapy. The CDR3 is CASSMVGLLRDTQYF. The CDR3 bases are TGTGCCAGTAGTATGGTGGGGCTACTAAGGGATACGCAGTATTTT.